These 29 T cell receptor beta chains share one sample of origin, sequenced in a study of blood T cell repertoires in COVID-19. The assay was immunoSEQ multiplex PCR, and TCRdb's table has in-frame clones only and misses some. The sample gives some 350,000 clones, over 75% of which show up once; 5.3% is in the top ten. What was sequenced was PBMCs or T cells enriched from blood (not recorded which). These receptors originate from a woman younger than 45 who had recovered from COVID-19.

In nucleotides, the CDR3 is TGTGCCAGCAGCTTAAACGTGGAGGATACGCAGTATTTT. Its protein is CASSLNVEDTQYF. The chain is built from TRBV7-3 and TRBJ2-3; no firm D call. CDR1 is SGHTA and CDR2 is FQGTGA in the germline V gene. Trimming took 1 base from V and 6 from J, leaving 8 bases between them. The CDR3 is 13 amino acids. The full variable domain, its missing parts supplied by reference TRBV7-3 and TRBJ2-3, is GAGVSQTPSNKVTEKGKYVELRCDPISGHTALYWYRQSLGQGPEFLIYFQGTGAADDSGLPNDRFFAVRPEGSVSTLKIQRTERGDSAVYLCASSLNVEDTQYFGPGTRLTVL.

Worth noting for this clone: Relative to the germline gene, one junction end is altered; a read error may explain this. The chain is built from TRBV4-2 and TRBJ1-2; 9 bases fit TRBD1. This CDR3 contains 15 residues. Germline CDR1 and CDR2: LGHNA and YNFKEQ. The CDR3 sequence is CASSKEDRGSYGYTF. CDR3 DNA: TGTGCCAGCAGCAAAGAGGACAGGGGCAGCTATGGCTACACCTTC.

The J gene is TRBJ2-2, the V gene TRBV5-4, with a weak D call TRBD1 (5 bases). The CDR3 sequence is 15 residues long. The germline CDR1 and CDR2 sequences are SGHNT and YYREEE (reference sequence). V was cut by 1 base and J by 5 bases, with 12 bases left in between. The CDR3, as DNA: TGTGCCAGCAGCTTGCAGGGCATTTTAACCGGGGAGCTGTTTTTT. Amino acids: CASSLQGILTGELFF.

The rearrangement joins TRBV4-1 to TRBJ2-4, with D possibly TRBD1 on 5 matching bases. The CDR3 sequence is 16 residues long. Germline loops: CDR1 MGHRA, CDR2 YSYEKL. V dropped 5 bases and J dropped 1 base, with 15 bases sitting between them. The CDR3 bases are TGCGCCAGCAGCTTTGTTTGGGGCTTGGCCAAAAACATTCAGTACTTC. As protein: CASSFVWGLAKNIQYF.

Regarding this clone: The sample contains more than one DNA sequence encoding this CDR3. This chain joins TRBV19 and TRBJ2-5; 7 positions match TRBD1. The germline V gene encodes CDR1 LNHDA and CDR2 SQIVND (reference sequence). Trimming took 4 bases from V and 3 from J; bases not matched to a gene: 2. This CDR3 contains 13 residues. CDR3 bases: TGTGCCAGTAGTACCGACAGGGAAGAGACCCAGTACTTC. This gives the protein CASSTDREETQYF.

This sequence joins TRBV30 and TRBJ1-5, with TRBD1 matching 10 bases. V trimming: 1 base; J trimming: 7 bases; junction bases outside the gene matches: 4. The CDR3 covers 14 residues. Germline CDR1 reads GTSNPN; CDR2 reads SVGIG (reference sequence). CDR3 protein: CAWSGTGGMQPQHF. For the CDR3, the DNA is TGTGCCTGGAGTGGGACAGGGGGAATGCAGCCCCAGCATTTT.

The V and J genes are TRBV28 and TRBJ2-7; maybe TRBD1 (6 bases). The V gene's germline CDR1 is MDHEN and CDR2 SYDVKM. Trimming stripped 9 bases from V and 0 bases from J, with 24 bases between. CDR3 length: 17 amino acids. The CDR3 reads CASSRNYGQPFSYEQYF. The CDR3 region has the DNA TGTGCCAGTAGCCGAAACTATGGACAGCCTTTCTCCTACGAGCAGTACTTC.

The chain employs TRBV5-6 and TRBJ1-3; D gene uncertain. Germline loops: CDR1 SGHDT, CDR2 YYEEEE. The CDR3 totals 13 residues. V shed 7 bases and J shed 4 bases, with 12 bases lying between them. CDR3 nucleotides: TGTGCCAGCCAGGCGGGCTCGGGAAACACCATATATTTT. Protein: CASQAGSGNTIYF.

This clone was seen only once. The chain links TRBV24-1 to TRBJ2-5, with TRBD1 identical over 10 bases. This CDR3 spans 17 amino acids. V lost 5 bases and J lost 9; bases outside the gene matches: 17. The germline V gene has CDR1 KGHDR and CDR2 SFDVKD. The CDR3 nucleotides are TGTGCCACCAGTGCCCAGTCAGGGGACAGGGGTCTATGGGCCCAGTACTTC. This gives the protein CATSAQSGDRGLWAQYF.

The chain carries TRBV10-3 and TRBJ2-4, with D maybe TRBD2 (7 bases). Germline assignment: CDR1 ENHRY and CDR2 SYGVKD. The CDR3 length is 20 residues. Trimming took off 2 bases at V and 0 bases at J, with 23 bases between the two ends. As DNA, the CDR3 is TGTGCCATCAGTGAGCCTCCGGGCGGGGGCAACCGCTTAGCCAAAAACATTCAGTACTTC. This codes for CAISEPPGGGNRLAKNIQYF.

The chain joins TRBV19 to TRBJ1-6, with unresolved D. Germline V gene data show CDR1 as LNHDA and CDR2 as SQIVND (reference sequence). The CDR3 covers 13 residues. Trimming shortened V by 8 bases and J by 6 bases, and 11 bases separated the two germline ends. This chain's CDR3 is CASSPYLNSPLHF. As DNA, the CDR3 is TGTGCCAGTTCTCCCTACCTTAATTCACCCCTCCACTTT.

The sample holds a few counts of this clone. V usage is TRBV6-4 and J usage is TRBJ2-1; 7 bases match TRBD2. Per the germline V gene, CDR1 is MRHNA and CDR2 is SNTAGT. CDR3 length equals 16 residues. J was trimmed by 1 base and V by 0 bases; bases with no gene match: 3. The chain's CDR3 is CASSDSLAVSYNEQFF. The CDR3 coding sequence is TGTGCCAGCAGTGACTCGCTAGCGGTGTCCTACAATGAGCAGTTCTTC.

This clone occurred once. The rearrangement links TRBV5-1 to TRBJ2-1; 11 bases line up with TRBD2. Germline CDR1 and CDR2: SGHRS and YFSETQ. J lost 8 bases, V lost 1 base, and 5 bases had no gene match. The CDR3 totals 15 residues. CDR3 DNA: TGCGCCAGCAGCTTGACTCCGACTAGCGGGGATGAGCAGTTCTTC. It translates to CASSLTPTSGDEQFF.

The gene calls are TRBV2 and TRBJ1-5; maybe TRBD1 (6 bases). Trimming stripped 4 bases from V and 5 bases from J, with 9 bases between. Per the germline V gene, CDR1 is SNHLY and CDR2 is FYNNEI. The CDR3 has 13 residues. CDR3 residues: CASSVQGDQPQHF. The CDR3 DNA reads TGTGCCAGCAGTGTACAGGGTGATCAGCCCCAGCATTTT.

V gene TRBV7-6 combines with J gene TRBJ1-1; D is perhaps TRBD1 (6 bases). The length of the CDR3 is 18 residues. The V end lost 1 base, the J end lost 0 bases, and 18 bases lay between the germline ends. Germline values: CDR1 SGHVS, CDR2 FNYEAQ. The CDR3 nucleotides are TGTGCCAGCAGCTTAGAGTTCGTTACGGGACATATGAACACTGAAGCTTTCTTT. It is translated as CASSLEFVTGHMNTEAFF.

The CDR3 DNA sequence: TGTGCCAGCAGTTTAAGCTCGGGACAGGTCTATGGCTACACCTTC. Its translation is CASSLSSGQVYGYTF. The chain carries TRBV27 and TRBJ1-2; TRBD1 matches at 8 bases. V was pared by 2 bases and J by 4 bases, with 6 bases of the junction left unmatched. The CDR3 runs to 15 residues. The germline CDR1 and CDR2 sequences are MNHEY and SMNVEV (reference sequence).

This clone was counted a few times. This sequence joins TRBV13 and TRBJ2-7; D may be TRBD2 (6 bases). The CDR3 length is 14 residues. With 5 bases removed from V and 2 bases from J, the gap between germline ends came to 13 bases. The germline gives CDR1 PRHDT, CDR2 FYEKMQ (reference sequence). CDR3 amino acids: CASSPRPGAYEQYF. The CDR3 nucleotides read TGTGCCAGCAGCCCCCGTCCGGGGGCCTACGAGCAGTACTTC.

The gene calls are TRBV19 and TRBJ1-2; 10 nucleotides align to TRBD1. The germline V gene encodes CDR1 LNHDA and CDR2 SQIVND (reference sequence). Trimming cost V 6 bases and J 7 bases; bases outside gene matches: 8. This CDR3 is 14 amino acids long. The CDR3 sequence: CASREGQGVGGYTF. The CDR3 DNA reads TGTGCCAGTAGGGAAGGACAGGGGGTTGGTGGCTACACCTTC.

The chain combines TRBV27 with TRBJ1-4, with TRBD1 matching 7 bases. The CDR3 runs to 14 residues. Germline V CDR1 and CDR2: MNHEY, SMNVEV (reference sequence). V lost 2 bases, J lost 7 bases, and 4 bases stayed unmatched. CDR3 coding DNA: TGTGCCAGCAGTTTACAGGGGGTTGGTGAAAAACTGTTTTTT. It specifies CASSLQGVGEKLFF.

The CDR3 spells CASSYTQGAGELFF. CDR3 in DNA: TGTGCCAGCAGCTACACACAGGGTGCCGGGGAGCTGTTTTTT. The V and J genes are TRBV6-4 and TRBJ2-2; TRBD1 is a possible D gene (6 bases). This CDR3 comprises 14 residues. Germline lookup yields CDR1 MRHNA and CDR2 SNTAGT. V was pared by 6 bases and J by 6 bases, with 14 bases between.

The chain combines TRBV2 with TRBJ2-7; D not certain. Trimming removed 2 bases at V and 0 bases at J, with 11 bases between. This CDR3 has 15 residues. Germline V CDR1 and CDR2: SNHLY, FYNNEI. CDR3: CASSELGASSYEQYF. DNA for the CDR3: TGTGCCAGCAGTGAACTAGGCGCGAGCTCCTACGAGCAGTACTTC.

The chain links TRBV27 to TRBJ1-1, with D perhaps TRBD1 (6 bases). V gave up 4 bases and J gave up 3 bases, with 21 bases separating them. This CDR3 contains 17 residues. CDR1 and CDR2 (germline): MNHEY, SMNVEV (reference sequence). The CDR3 nucleotides read TGTGCCAGCAGTTCCAACAGGGAAATCAGTTGGGACACTGAAGCTTTCTTT. The encoded protein is CASSSNREISWDTEAFF.

The chain joins TRBV18 to TRBJ1-1; D is uncertain. CDR3 length: 14 amino acids. The germline V gene encodes CDR1 KGHSH and CDR2 LQKENI. Trimming removed 5 bases from V and 5 bases from J, with 15 bases in between. The CDR3 spells CASSWSQEETEAFF. Written as DNA, the CDR3 is TGTGCCAGCTCATGGTCCCAGGAAGAAACTGAAGCTTTCTTT.

This clone was observed a single time. The chain combines TRBV5-1 with TRBJ1-1; TRBD1 matches 7 bases. V gave up 3 bases and J gave up 5 bases; unmatched junction bases: 10. Germline V gives CDR1 SGHRS, CDR2 YFSETQ. This CDR3 has 15 amino acids. The CDR3 nucleotides read TGCGCCAGCAGCTACAGCCAGGGGGTAGGGACTGAAGCTTTCTTT. It codes for CASSYSQGVGTEAFF.

V usage is TRBV5-1 and J usage is TRBJ1-1, with 10 bases lining up with TRBD1. V dropped 0 bases and J dropped 4; count of bases not matched to a gene: 6. This CDR3 comprises 16 residues. Germline V gene data show CDR1 as SGHRS and CDR2 as YFSETQ. The CDR3 spells CASSLGTGGGSTEAFF. The CDR3 DNA is TGCGCCAGCAGCTTGGGGACAGGGGGAGGGAGCACTGAAGCTTTCTTT.

The J gene is TRBJ1-2, the V gene TRBV7-2, with a tentative D call TRBD1 (5 bases). This CDR3 has 15 residues. V was clipped by 3 bases and J by 7 bases, with 18 bases between them. The germline gives CDR1 SGHTA, CDR2 FQGNSA. CDR3: CASSFRESDSSGYTF. The CDR3 DNA sequence: TGTGCCAGCAGCTTTAGAGAGTCCGACAGCTCTGGCTACACCTTC.

This clone has just one count. This chain links TRBV7-9 with TRBJ1-2; D unresolved. The CDR3 has 13 residues. Trimming removed 4 bases at V and 8 bases at J, with 14 bases between. The germline gives CDR1 SEHNR, CDR2 FQNEAQ (reference sequence). The CDR3 here is CASSYPVHSGYTF. The CDR3 bases are TGTGCCAGCAGCTACCCGGTCCACAGCGGCTACACCTTC.

This chain uses TRBV5-1 with TRBJ1-2; TRBD1 matches at 10 bases. CDR3 length: 16 amino acids. Germline assignment: CDR1 SGHRS and CDR2 YFSETQ. V lost 3 bases and J lost 0; bases outside the gene matches: 5. The DNA for the CDR3 is TGCGCCAGCAGCTCGGGACAGGGGAATGCTAACTATGGCTACACCTTC. This codes for CASSSGQGNANYGYTF.

The V and J genes are TRBV3-1 (or the pseudogene TRBV3-2) and TRBJ2-7, with D possibly TRBD2 on 6 matching bases. Per germline, CDR1 LGHDT and CDR2 YNNKEL (reference sequence). V gave up 3 bases and J gave up 2 bases, with 17 bases separating them. The length of the CDR3 is 16 residues. The CDR3 spells CASSQDLATDAYEQYF. DNA of the CDR3: TGTGCCAGCAGCCAGGATCTAGCGACCGACGCCTACGAGCAGTACTTC.